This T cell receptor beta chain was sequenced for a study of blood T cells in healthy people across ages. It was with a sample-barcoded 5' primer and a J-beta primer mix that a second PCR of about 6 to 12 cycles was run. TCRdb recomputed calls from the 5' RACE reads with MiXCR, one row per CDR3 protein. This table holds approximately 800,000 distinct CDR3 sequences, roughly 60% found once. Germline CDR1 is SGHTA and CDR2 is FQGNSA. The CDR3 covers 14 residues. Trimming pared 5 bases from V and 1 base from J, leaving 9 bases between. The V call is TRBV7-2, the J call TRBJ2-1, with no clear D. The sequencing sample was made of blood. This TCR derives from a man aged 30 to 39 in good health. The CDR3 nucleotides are TGTGCCAGCAGCCGGACGACTTCCTACAATGAGCAGTTCTTC. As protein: CASSRTTSYNEQFF.